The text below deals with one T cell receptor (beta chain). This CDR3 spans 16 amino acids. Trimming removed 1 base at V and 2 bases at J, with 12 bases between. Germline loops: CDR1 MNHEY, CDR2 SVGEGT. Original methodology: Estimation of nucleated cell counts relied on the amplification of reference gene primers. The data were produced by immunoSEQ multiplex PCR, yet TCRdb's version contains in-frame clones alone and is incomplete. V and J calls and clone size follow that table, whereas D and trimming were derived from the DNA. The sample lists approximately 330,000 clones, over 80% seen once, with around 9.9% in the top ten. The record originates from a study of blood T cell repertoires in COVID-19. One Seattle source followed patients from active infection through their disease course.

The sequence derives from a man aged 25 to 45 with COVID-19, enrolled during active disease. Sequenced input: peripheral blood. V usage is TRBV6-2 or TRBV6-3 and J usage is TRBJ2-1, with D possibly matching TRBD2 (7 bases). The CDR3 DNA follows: TGTGCCAGCAGTTACTTCCGGGGGGCCACCTACAATGAGCAGTTCTTC. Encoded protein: CASSYFRGATYNEQFF.